Each of the 27 T cell receptor beta chains below was sequenced from the same sample in a study of blood T cells in healthy people across ages. Using a J-beta primer mix together with a sample-barcoded 5' primer, a second PCR was run for about 6 to 11 cycles. Via MiXCR, TCRdb re-called the 5' RACE reads, giving one row per CDR3 protein. The sample yields hundreds of thousands of distinct CDR3 sequences, about 53% seen once. The sample consisted of blood. The receptor set was obtained from a man aged 60 to 69 in good health.

The chain's CDR3 is CASSQDSSRGVDTQYF. In DNA form, the CDR3 reads TGCGCCAGCAGCCAAGATTCAAGCAGGGGGGTAGATACGCAGTATTTT. The chain is built from TRBV4-3 and TRBJ2-3; perhaps TRBD1 as D (7 bases). The ends were cut back, 0 bases at V and 5 bases at J, with 15 bases in the middle. Germline CDR1 reads LGHNA; CDR2 reads YSLEER. There are 16 residues in the CDR3.

This chain joins TRBV2 and TRBJ1-4, with TRBD1 identical over 11 bases. V lost 7 bases to trimming and J lost 7 bases; unmatched junction nucleotides: 5. The CDR3 covers 14 residues. The germline V gene has CDR1 SNHLY and CDR2 FYNNEI. In nucleotides, the CDR3 is TGTGCCAGCAAACGGACAGGGGGCCGTGAAAAACTGTTTTTT. Translation: CASKRTGGREKLFF.

The rearrangement uses TRBV12-3 or TRBV12-4 and TRBJ1-5, with D tentatively TRBD1 (6 bases). V was pared by 3 bases and J by 9 bases, with 15 bases between. The CDR3 sequence is 14 residues long. The CDR3 here is CASSLDRSPSPQHF. In DNA form, the CDR3 reads TGTGCCAGCAGTTTGGACAGATCCCCATCGCCCCAGCATTTT.

The chain combines TRBV27 with TRBJ2-3; TRBD2 is a possible D gene (6 bases). The CDR3 totals 16 residues. Trimming removed 5 bases at V and 7 bases at J, with 22 bases between. The germline gives CDR1 MNHEY, CDR2 SMNVEV (reference sequence). CDR3 region: CASSPWTGRRGNTQYF. The CDR3 region has the DNA TGTGCCAGCAGTCCCTGGACGGGGAGGAGGGGTAATACGCAGTATTTT.

This chain connects TRBV20-1 to TRBJ2-4, with D tentatively TRBD2 (7 bases). Trimming took off 8 bases at V and 8 bases at J, with 16 bases between the two ends. This CDR3 is built from 12 residues. Per germline, CDR1 DFQATT and CDR2 SNEGSKA (reference sequence). The CDR3 coding sequence is TGCAGTATCAGAAGGGGGGGAGACATTCAGTACTTC. It translates to CSIRRGGDIQYF.

The rearrangement joins TRBV10-3 to TRBJ2-2; D is ambiguous. The germline V gene encodes CDR1 ENHRY and CDR2 SYGVKD. The V end was cut by 2 bases, the J end by 10 bases, with 8 bases between. The CDR3 sequence is 12 residues long. The CDR3 nucleotides read TGTGCCATCAGTGAGATGTCAGAGGAGCTGTTTTTT. This gives the protein CAISEMSEELFF.

The sample holds one count of this clonotype. This may come from a read error, since a much larger clone is one base off. V gene TRBV7-3 combines with J gene TRBJ2-1; D gene unclear. The J call may be wrong; the DNA end is better matched by TRBJ2-7. The CDR3 has 15 amino acids. Germline V gives CDR1 SGHTA, CDR2 FQGTGA. In nucleotides, the CDR3 is TGTGCCAGCAGCTTCCCAACTAATTCCTACAATGAGCAGTACTTC. Its translation is CASSFPTNSYNEQYF.

With regard to this clonotype: A much larger clone lies a single base off, so this may be a read error. The chain carries TRBV15 and TRBJ1-1; TRBD1 matches at 7 bases. Germline assignment: CDR1 LNHNV and CDR2 YYDKDF (reference sequence). The CDR3 extends over 16 amino acids. The DNA of the CDR3 is TGTGCCACCAGCAGAGGAAGGGGGCAGGAGAACCCTGAAGCTTTCTTT. This sequence encodes CATSRGRGQENPEAFF.

This clonotype occurred many times. This chain uses TRBV15 with TRBJ1-2, with 10 bases matching TRBD1. In germline, CDR1 is LNHNV, CDR2 YYDKDF (reference sequence). There are 17 residues in the CDR3. V lost 4 bases, J lost 4 bases, and 12 bases stayed unmatched. The DNA for the CDR3 is TGTGCCACCAGCAACCGACAGGGGGCTGCCCAGGGCTATGGCTACACCTTC. It yields the protein CATSNRQGAAQGYGYTF.

The chain couples TRBV6-6 to TRBJ1-2, with a tentative D call TRBD1 (5 bases). Germline V gives CDR1 MNHNY, CDR2 SVGAGI (reference sequence). The CDR3 is made up of 13 amino acids. Trimming shortened V by 5 bases and J by 6 bases, and 13 bases separated the two germline ends. The CDR3 DNA reads TGTGCCAGCAGTCCCGGGACCCCGAATGGCTACACCTTC. Its translation: CASSPGTPNGYTF.

This clonotype occurred a few times. The V and J genes are TRBV7-6 and TRBJ1-2; D is perhaps TRBD1 (5 bases). Per germline, CDR1 SGHVS and CDR2 FNYEAQ. Trimming removed 2 bases from V and 4 bases from J, with 17 bases in between. The length of the CDR3 is 16 residues. In nucleotides, the CDR3 is TGTGCCAGCAGCTTAACGGCGGGACTGGCGAGCTATGGCTACACCTTC. The encoded protein is CASSLTAGLASYGYTF.

The V call is TRBV4-2, the J call TRBJ2-1, with D possibly matching TRBD1 (6 bases). The ends were cut back, 4 bases at V and 1 base at J, with 17 bases in the middle. CDR1 is LGHNA and CDR2 is YNFKEQ in the germline V gene. The CDR3 contains 17 residues. The CDR3 spells CASSRQPRGISYNEQFF. For the CDR3, the DNA is TGTGCCAGCAGCCGCCAACCCAGGGGTATATCCTACAATGAGCAGTTCTTC.

This sequence joins TRBV5-1 and TRBJ1-4; 9 bases align to TRBD1. From germline, CDR1 is SGHRS and CDR2 YFSETQ. V was clipped by 1 base and J by 7 bases; unmatched bases: 5. This CDR3 has 15 amino acids. CDR3 DNA sequence: TGCGCCAGCAGCTTGTTCCGGGACAGGGCTGAAAAACTGTTTTTT. Encoded protein: CASSLFRDRAEKLFF.

Concerning this clonotype itself: A much larger clone is a single base away; this may be a read error. V is TRBV7-2 and J is TRBJ2-1, with 8 bases aligning to TRBD2. The last part of the DNA fits TRBJ2-7 better; the J call may be wrong. In germline, CDR1 is SGHTA, CDR2 FQGNSA. The CDR3 runs to 15 residues. CDR3 bases: TGTGCCAGCAGCTTAGCCGGGGGGGTATACAATGAGCAGTACTTC. It encodes CASSLAGGVYNEQYF.

This clonotype has only a few counts. The V gene is TRBV29-1, the J gene TRBJ2-1; TRBD2 matches at 7 bases. V was pared by 7 bases and J by 0 bases, with 15 bases of the junction left unmatched. Per the germline V gene, CDR1 is SQVTM and CDR2 is ANQGSEA. This CDR3 has 17 residues. CDR3 protein: CSAQAGSGDLSYNEQFF. As DNA, the CDR3 is TGCAGCGCCCAAGCGGGGAGCGGGGACCTCTCCTACAATGAGCAGTTCTTC.

Concerning this clonotype: Relative to the germline gene, one junction end is altered; a read error may explain this. J is TRBJ2-5 and V is TRBV7-9, with D possibly being TRBD2 (6 bases). The germline CDR1 and CDR2 sequences are SEHNR and FQNEAQ (reference sequence). The CDR3 sequence is 16 residues long. The CDR3 DNA reads as TGTGCCAGCAGCCTTGCGGGGAGAGCAGAACAAGAGGCCCAGTACTTC. The encoded protein is CASSLAGRAEQEAQYF.

CDR3 loop: CASSAASGGAFSEQYF. The CDR3 bases are TGTGCCAGCAGTGCCGCTAGCGGGGGGGCTTTCAGTGAGCAGTACTTC. The chain carries TRBV12-3 or TRBV12-4 and TRBJ2-5; TRBD2 matches 12 bases. Losses at the gene ends were 5 bases for V and 11 bases for J; bases not matched to a gene: 15. This CDR3 comprises 16 residues.

The genes are TRBV12-3 or TRBV12-4 and TRBJ2-3, with 8 nucleotides matching TRBD2. With V trimmed by 8 bases and J by 4 bases, 8 bases remained unmatched. The CDR3 runs 14 residues. CDR3 protein: CASYPGGRPDTQYF. The CDR3 region has the DNA TGTGCCAGCTATCCGGGGGGGAGGCCAGATACGCAGTATTTT.

The gene calls are TRBV10-3 and TRBJ2-3; 7 nucleotides match TRBD2. Losses at the gene ends were 10 bases for V and 0 bases for J; bases not matched to a gene: 7. The length of the CDR3 is 14 residues. The germline gives CDR1 ENHRY, CDR2 SYGVKD. The CDR3 region is CATLGAGSTDTQYF. For the CDR3, the DNA is TGTGCCACCCTTGGAGCGGGGAGCACAGATACGCAGTATTTT.

V and J are TRBV20-1 and TRBJ2-1; 12 bases align to TRBD2. Per the germline V gene, CDR1 is DFQATT and CDR2 is SNEGSKA (reference sequence). The CDR3 spans 14 residues. Germline trimming cut 5 bases from V and 7 bases from J; bases unmatched to any gene: 6. The CDR3 reads CSASTSGGGNEQFF. DNA for the CDR3: TGCAGTGCTTCGACTAGCGGGGGAGGTAATGAGCAGTTCTTC.

J is TRBJ2-4 and V is TRBV4-1, with 8 bases identical to TRBD2. Near its end, the DNA agrees better with TRBJ2-7, so the J call may be wrong. The CDR3 runs to 15 residues. Per germline, CDR1 MGHRA and CDR2 YSYEKL. CDR3 in DNA: TGCGCCAGCAGCCTAAATCCGGGACTAGGGTACGAGCAGTACTTC. This sequence encodes CASSLNPGLGYEQYF.

The chain has TRBV29-1 and TRBJ2-1; D remains unclear. Germline V gives CDR1 SQVTM, CDR2 ANQGSEA. This CDR3 has 16 amino acids. The V gene lost 4 bases and the J gene lost 5 bases, with 21 bases spanning the gap. CDR3 residues: CSVGANSIALDNEQFF. Here the CDR3 DNA reads TGCAGCGTTGGAGCAAACTCCATTGCGCTCGACAATGAGCAGTTCTTC.

This clonotype was detected many times. The chain links TRBV12-3 or TRBV12-4 to TRBJ2-7; 11 positions match TRBD1. The V gene end was trimmed by 5 bases and the J gene end by 6 bases; junction bases not matched to a gene: 9. The CDR3 consists of 15 residues. The CDR3 protein is CASSPGQGAPSEQYF. The CDR3 DNA follows: TGTGCCAGCAGTCCCGGACAGGGGGCTCCTAGCGAGCAGTACTTC.

This sequence joins TRBV6-5 and TRBJ1-1, with a tentative D call TRBD1 (5 bases). CDR1 and CDR2 from the germline V gene are MNHEY and SVGAGI. With 6 bases removed from V and 5 bases from J, the gap between germline ends came to 16 bases. CDR3 length: 14 amino acids. Written as DNA, the CDR3 is TGTGCCAGCAGGGCTCCAGGGTGGGCGACTGAAGCTTTCTTT. This gives the protein CASRAPGWATEAFF.

V is TRBV2 and J is TRBJ2-5; possibly TRBD1 or TRBD2 for D (5 bases each). V shed 8 bases and J shed 3 bases, with 7 bases lying between them. The germline gives CDR1 SNHLY, CDR2 FYNNEI. This CDR3 is built from 11 residues. Here the CDR3 DNA reads TGTGCCAGCGGGGGTGAAGAGACCCAGTACTTC. Protein: CASGGEETQYF.

The rearrangement links TRBV12-3 or TRBV12-4 to TRBJ1-2; D gene ambiguous. Between the trimmed V and J ends, which lost 5 bases and 10 bases, there was a span of 14 bases. This CDR3 region has 12 residues. CDR3 residues: CASSRLSGDYTF. In nucleotides, the CDR3 is TGTGCCAGCAGTCGATTATCCGGTGACTACACCTTC.

The rearrangement links TRBV5-5 to TRBJ2-3, with 7 bases lining up with TRBD2. CDR1 and CDR2 from the germline V gene are SGHKS and YYEKEE (reference sequence). The V and J ends lost 2 bases and 5 bases, in that order; junction bases with no gene match: 8. CDR3 length: 15 amino acids. As DNA, the CDR3 is TGTGCCAGCAGCTTTTCGCGAGCGGGGATAGATACGCAGTATTTT. Translating it yields CASSFSRAGIDTQYF.